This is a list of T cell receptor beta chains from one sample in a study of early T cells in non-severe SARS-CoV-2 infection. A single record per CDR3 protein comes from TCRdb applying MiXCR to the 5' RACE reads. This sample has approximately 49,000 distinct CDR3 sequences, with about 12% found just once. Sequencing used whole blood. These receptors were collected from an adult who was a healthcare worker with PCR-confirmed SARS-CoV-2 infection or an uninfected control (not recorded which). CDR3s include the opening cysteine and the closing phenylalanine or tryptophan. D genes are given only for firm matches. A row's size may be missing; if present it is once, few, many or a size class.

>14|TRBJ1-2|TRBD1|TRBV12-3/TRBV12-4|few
CASSSRGRNYGYTF
TGTGCCAGCAGTTCCAGGGGGCGAAACTATGGCTACACCTTC
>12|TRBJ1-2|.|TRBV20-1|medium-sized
CSARDPYYGYTF
TGCAGTGCTAGGGACCCTTACTATGGCTACACCTTC
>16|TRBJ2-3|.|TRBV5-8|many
CASSHGLPQWPDTQYF
TGTGCCAGCAGCCACGGACTCCCGCAATGGCCAGATACGCAGTATTTT
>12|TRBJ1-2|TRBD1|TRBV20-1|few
CSAKQGASGYTF
TGCAGTGCCAAACAGGGGGCGTCTGGCTACACCTTC
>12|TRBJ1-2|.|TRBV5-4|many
CASSQDSRGYTF
TGTGCCAGCAGCCAGGACAGTAGAGGCTACACCTTC
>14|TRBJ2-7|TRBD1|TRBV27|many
CASRPGTGLYEQYF
TGTGCCAGCAGACCCGGGACAGGGCTGTACGAGCAGTACTTC
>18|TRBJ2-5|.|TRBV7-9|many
CASSLDRSTPGDQETQYF
TGTGCCAGCAGCTTAGACCGGTCAACTCCGGGGGACCAAGAGACCCAGTACTTC
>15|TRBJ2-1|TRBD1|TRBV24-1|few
CATSGLGQGAGEQFF
TGTGCCACCAGTGGCCTGGGACAGGGGGCGGGTGAGCAGTTCTTC
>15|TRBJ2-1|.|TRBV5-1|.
CASSLGLASYNEQFF
TGCGCCAGCAGCTTGGGTCTAGCGTCCTACAATGAGCAGTTCTTC
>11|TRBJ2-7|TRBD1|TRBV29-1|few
CSGGQGYEQYF
TGCAGCGGCGGACAGGGCTACGAGCAGTACTTC
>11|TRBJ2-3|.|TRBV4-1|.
CASSRTDKQYF
TGCGCCAGCAGCCGCACAGATAAGCAGTATTTT
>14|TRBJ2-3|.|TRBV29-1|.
CSVDAGPSTDTQYF
TGCAGCGTTGATGCGGGGCCCAGCACAGATACGCAGTATTTT
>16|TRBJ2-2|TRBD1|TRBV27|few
CASSPTRTGQTGELFF
TGTGCCAGCAGTCCAACCCGGACAGGGCAGACCGGGGAGCTGTTTTTT
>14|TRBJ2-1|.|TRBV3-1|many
CASSQEGRDDEQFF
TGTGCCAGCAGCCAAGAAGGCAGGGACGATGAGCAGTTCTTC
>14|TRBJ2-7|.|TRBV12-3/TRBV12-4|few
CASSKTGRAYEQYF
TGTGCCAGCAGCAAAACAGGGAGGGCCTACGAGCAGTACTTC
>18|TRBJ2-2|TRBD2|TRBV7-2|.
CASSPGLAGASRAGELFF
TGTGCCAGCAGCCCGGGACTAGCGGGAGCAAGTCGGGCCGGGGAGCTGTTTTTT
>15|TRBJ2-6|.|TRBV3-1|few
CASSLGDSGANVLTF
TGTGCCAGCAGCCTAGGGGACTCTGGGGCCAACGTCCTGACTTTC
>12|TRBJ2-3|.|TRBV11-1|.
CASCDSTDTQYF
TGTGCCAGCTGTGACAGCACAGATACGCAGTATTTT
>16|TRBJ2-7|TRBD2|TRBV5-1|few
CASRDGLAGDLYEQYF
TGCGCCAGCCGCGACGGACTAGCGGGGGACCTCTACGAGCAGTACTTC
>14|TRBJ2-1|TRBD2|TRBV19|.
CASKAGGAPHEQFF
TGTGCCAGTAAAGCGGGAGGTGCGCCCCATGAGCAGTTCTTC
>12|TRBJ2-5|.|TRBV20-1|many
CSATGLAETQYF
TGCAGTGCTACGGGGCTGGCGGAGACCCAGTACTTC
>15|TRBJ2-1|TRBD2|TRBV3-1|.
CASSQEIAGHPEQFF
TGTGCCAGCAGCCAAGAGATAGCGGGGCACCCTGAGCAGTTCTTC
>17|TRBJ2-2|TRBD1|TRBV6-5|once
CASSSLGQGAITGELFF
TGTGCCAGCAGTTCCCTCGGACAGGGGGCGATCACCGGGGAGCTGTTTTTT
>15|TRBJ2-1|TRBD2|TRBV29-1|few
CSAFALAGVYNEQFF
TGCAGCGCCTTCGCGCTAGCGGGTGTCTACAATGAGCAGTTCTTC
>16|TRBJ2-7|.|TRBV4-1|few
CASSQDSPGDSYEQYF
TGCGCCAGCAGCCAAGATTCTCCAGGGGACTCCTACGAGCAGTACTTC
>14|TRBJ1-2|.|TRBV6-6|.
CASSSRESNYGYTF
TGTGCCAGCAGCAGCCGGGAGTCTAACTATGGCTACACCTTC
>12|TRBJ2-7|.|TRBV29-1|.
CSVDSGTYEQYF
TGCAGCGTTGATAGCGGCACCTACGAGCAGTACTTC
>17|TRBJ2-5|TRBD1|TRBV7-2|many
CASSLHRGALALGPQYF
TGTGCCAGCAGCTTACACAGGGGGGCCTTAGCTCTCGGCCCCCAGTACTTC
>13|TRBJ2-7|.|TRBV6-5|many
CASSYSGTYEQYF
TGTGCCAGCAGTTACTCCGGGACCTACGAGCAGTACTTC
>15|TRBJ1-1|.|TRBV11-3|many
CASSLEPRRNTEAFF
TGTGCCAGCAGCTTAGAGCCAAGACGGAACACTGAAGCTTTCTTT
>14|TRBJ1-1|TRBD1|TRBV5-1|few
CASRAGQGYTEAFF
TGCGCCAGCAGGGCGGGACAGGGCTACACTGAAGCTTTCTTT
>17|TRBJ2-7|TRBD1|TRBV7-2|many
CASSLEVGGQAPYEQYF
TGTGCCAGCAGCTTAGAAGTAGGGGGACAGGCACCCTACGAGCAGTACTTC
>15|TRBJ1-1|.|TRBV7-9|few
CASSLARGRNTEAFF
TGTGCCAGCAGCTTAGCGCGTGGACGTAACACTGAAGCTTTCTTT
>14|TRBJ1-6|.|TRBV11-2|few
CASSYIRESSPLHF
TGTGCCAGCAGCTACATCAGGGAATCGTCACCCCTCCACTTT
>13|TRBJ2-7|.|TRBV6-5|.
CASSYPGSYEQYF
TGTGCCAGCAGTTACCCAGGGAGCTACGAGCAGTACTTC
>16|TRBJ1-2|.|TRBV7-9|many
CASSLRISGGRAGYTF
TGTGCCAGCAGCTTAAGAATTTCGGGAGGTAGGGCTGGCTACACCTTC
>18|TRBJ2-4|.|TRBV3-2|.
CASSFRTQYINGGNIQYF
TGTGCCAGCAGCTTCAGGACTCAATATATCAACGGCGGAAACATTCAGTACTTC
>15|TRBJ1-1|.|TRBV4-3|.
CASSQGSGRNTEAFF
TGCGCCAGCAGCCAAGGATCGGGACGGAACACTGAAGCTTTCTTT
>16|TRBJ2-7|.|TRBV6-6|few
CASSPPRGRLPYEQYF
TGTGCCAGCAGTCCCCCCCGCGGCAGGCTTCCCTACGAGCAGTACTTC
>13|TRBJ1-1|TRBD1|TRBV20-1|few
CSAGQDGYTEAFF
TGCAGTGCGGGACAGGACGGTTACACTGAAGCTTTCTTT